This T cell receptor beta chain was found in a study of CD8 T cells in Susac syndrome. Concerning this clonotype itself: As yet, its antigen is unknown.

The CDR3 has 12 amino acids. V gave up 4 bases and J gave up 6 bases, with 9 bases separating them. CDR1 and CDR2 from the germline V gene are SQVTM and ANQGSEA. CD8+ and CD4+ T cells circulating in blood were sequenced for TCR beta. With random hexamers, reverse transcription was performed on about 0.5 to 1 ug of RNA. Across 54 Vbeta and 13 Jbeta, immunoSEQ multiplex PCR amplified TCR beta CDR3. TCRdb recomputed calls from the immunoSEQ multiplex PCR reads with MiXCR, one row per CDR3 protein. The table lists roughly 200,000 distinct CDR3 sequences, roughly 96% of them singletons. Study conclusions and caveats: It was acknowledged in the study that the number of individuals who were included in its TCR sequencing and HLA analysis was relatively small.

The chain recombines TRBV29-1 with TRBJ2-2, with unresolved D. Source material: CD8+ T cells from PBMCs. This clonotype was obtained from a human donor with multiple sclerosis. The DNA of the CDR3 is TGCAGCGTTGTGGATACGGCCGGGGAGCTGTTTTTT. Translated, it gives CSVVDTAGELFF.